This note documents a single T cell receptor beta chain sequence. Other DNA variants within this sample encode the same CDR3. Germline V lookup: CDR1 KGHSH, CDR2 LQKENI. V shed 2 bases and J shed 4 bases, with 12 bases lying between them. The CDR3 runs to 14 residues. This record comes from a study of blood T cell repertoires in COVID-19. Study information: T cells, B-cell-depleted T cells, or PBMCs supplied cDNA or gDNA.

As processed by the authors: Scientists estimated how many nucleated cells there were by amplifying reference gene primers. This table comes from immunoSEQ multiplex PCR, and its TCRdb copy is limited to in-frame clones, with some not included. D and trimming were read from the DNA, whereas the V and J calls and clone size are those reported in that table. The table lists 65,000 to 85,000 clones, roughly 80% of them singletons. The rearrangement joins TRBV18 to TRBJ2-7, with D maybe TRBD2 (7 bases). The sample taken for sequencing was peripheral blood. This sequence originates from a woman aged 55-69 years with acute or convalescent COVID-19. CDR3: CASSPSGGGYEQYF. CDR3 in DNA: TGTGCCAGCTCACCATCGGGGGGCGGGTACGAGCAGTACTTC. Based on the CDR3 plus reference TRBV18 and TRBJ2-7, the full variable domain is NAGVMQNPRHLVRRRGQEARLRCSPMKGHSHVYWYRQLPEEGLKFMVYLQKENIIDESGMPKERFSAEFPKEGPSILRIQQVVRGDSAAYFCASSPSGGGYEQYFGPGTRLTVT.